These 24 T cell receptor beta chains were sequenced from one sample in a study of blood T cell repertoires in COVID-19. Measured with immunoSEQ multiplex PCR; TCRdb has only the in-frame clones, and not every one. The sample lists fewer than 200,000 clones, about four fifths occurring once. Material for sequencing was PBMCs or T cells enriched from blood (not recorded which). These receptors originate from a man between 45 and 60 years old who had recovered from COVID-19.

The V call is TRBV7-8, the J call TRBJ2-1; TRBD2 matches 9 bases. Trimming at V came to 4 bases and at J to 8 bases, leaving 12 bases not matched to a gene. The CDR3 contains 16 residues. Germline CDR1 reads SGHVS; CDR2 reads FQNEAQ. The CDR3 nucleotides read TGTGCCAGCAGCTCAGAGGGCGGGGGGGCTCTCTATGAGCAGTTCTTC. It is translated as CASSSEGGGALYEQFF.

The J gene is TRBJ2-1, the V gene TRBV2; 8 bases line up with TRBD2. The CDR3 spans 16 residues. Per germline, CDR1 SNHLY and CDR2 FYNNEI. V gave up 6 bases and J gave up 7 bases; unmatched junction bases: 14. CDR3 nucleotide sequence: TGTGCCAGCAGCCCAGGGGCGGGGGGCCGGTGGAATGAGCAGTTCTTC. This translates into CASSPGAGGRWNEQFF.

This chain links TRBV11-2 with TRBJ1-1, with D maybe TRBD1 (5 bases). The CDR3 extends over 15 amino acids. Trimming took 2 bases from V and 0 from J, leaving 10 bases between them. In germline, CDR1 is SGHAT, CDR2 FQNNGV. In DNA, the CDR3 is TGTGCCAGCAGCTTATTCGACAGACTGAACACTGAAGCTTTCTTT. This gives the protein CASSLFDRLNTEAFF.

J is TRBJ2-2 and V is TRBV27; the D gene is possibly TRBD1 (6 bases). V lost 5 bases, J lost 5 bases, and 15 bases lay in between. This CDR3 spans 15 amino acids. In germline, CDR1 is MNHEY, CDR2 SMNVEV (reference sequence). As DNA, the CDR3 is TGTGCCAGCAGTGTAACCAGGGGAGAAACCGGGGAGCTGTTTTTT. This gives the protein CASSVTRGETGELFF.

This clone was detected a few times. Other nucleotide sequences in the sample specify the same CDR3. The chain recombines TRBV9 with TRBJ2-3; no clear D gene. Germline V gene lookup returns CDR1 SGDLS and CDR2 YYNGEE. V lost 0 bases, J lost 4 bases, and 9 bases lay in between. The length of the CDR3 is 14 residues. CDR3 DNA: TGTGCCAGCAGCGTAGGAGATATGGCAGATACGCAGTATTTT. Its translation: CASSVGDMADTQYF.

The chain is built from TRBV28 and TRBJ2-5, with D unresolved. CDR1 is MDHEN, CDR2 SYDVKM, per germline. There are 14 residues in the CDR3. The V end was cut by 7 bases, the J end by 0 bases, with 12 bases between. The CDR3 nucleotides are TGTGCCAGCACCCCAGGCGAGTACCAAGAGACCCAGTACTTC. It codes for CASTPGEYQETQYF.

This clone was seen a few times. The chain carries TRBV7-2 and TRBJ2-3; TRBD1 matches at 12 bases. Germline CDR1 SGHTA, CDR2 FQGNSA. The CDR3 spans 16 residues. V shed 7 bases, J shed 4 bases, and the junction held 9 bases outside the gene matches. The CDR3 loop reads CASTLIGTGGADTQYF. DNA for the CDR3: TGTGCCAGCACCCTAATTGGGACAGGGGGCGCAGATACGCAGTATTTT.

This chain connects TRBV5-6 to TRBJ2-5; D is possibly TRBD2 (5 bases). Germline-derived CDR1 and CDR2 are SGHDT and YYEEEE. CDR3 length: 13 residues. V lost 5 bases, J lost 3 bases, and 11 bases lay in between. As DNA, the CDR3 is TGTGCCAGCAGTCAAGCGGTAGAAGAGACCCAGTACTTC. Translation: CASSQAVEETQYF.

CDR3 loop: CASSQGVTGGTGELFF. CDR3 bases: TGTGCCAGCAGCCAAGGGGTGACAGGGGGCACCGGGGAGCTGTTTTTT. The gene calls are TRBV4-2 and TRBJ2-2, with 9 bases that match TRBD1. The CDR3 contains 16 residues. CDR1 is LGHNA, CDR2 YNFKEQ, per germline. Unmatched junction bases numbered 4, after V lost 1 base and J lost 4 bases.

The V gene is TRBV11-2, the J gene TRBJ1-4, with D maybe TRBD1 (5 bases). CDR3 length: 14 amino acids. Trimming removed 8 bases at V and 3 bases at J, with 13 bases between. Germline V lookup: CDR1 SGHAT, CDR2 FQNNGV. The CDR3 sequence is CASGAGWANEKLFF. In nucleotides, the CDR3 is TGTGCCAGCGGTGCAGGGTGGGCTAATGAAAAACTGTTTTTT.

The J gene is TRBJ1-2, the V gene TRBV27, with unresolved D. V lost 0 bases, J lost 1 base, and 6 bases lay in between. Germline loops: CDR1 MNHEY, CDR2 SMNVEV (reference sequence). The CDR3 runs 14 residues. The CDR3 protein is CASSLSIGNYGYTF. The DNA of the CDR3 is TGTGCCAGCAGTTTATCGATCGGTAACTATGGCTACACCTTC.

Details on this clone: An end of the junction does not agree with germline; a read error may underlie this. The chain employs TRBV7-2 and TRBJ2-1, with 11 positions matching TRBD2. The CDR3 is 15 residues long. The germline gives CDR1 SGHTA, CDR2 FQGNSA. The CDR3 loop reads CASSVAGGIYNEQFF. The CDR3 region has the DNA TGTGCCAGCAGCGTAGCGGGGGGGATCTACAATGAGCAGTTCTTC.

In its sample, this clone was seen a few times. The genes are TRBV12-3 or TRBV12-4 and TRBJ1-3; perhaps TRBD1 as D (6 bases). Trimming took off 6 bases at V and 4 bases at J, with 10 bases between the two ends. The CDR3 length is 13 residues. CDR3 sequence (DNA): TGTGCCAGCAGCCAGGGGTTGGGAAACACCATATATTTT. This sequence encodes CASSQGLGNTIYF.

The rearrangement joins TRBV5-1 to TRBJ2-5; tentative D call: TRBD1 (6 bases). With 2 bases removed from V and 4 bases from J, the gap between germline ends came to 6 bases. CDR1 and CDR2 (germline): SGHRS, YFSETQ. The CDR3 loop spans 12 amino acids. Here the CDR3 DNA reads TGCGCCAGCAGCTTACAGGGAGAGACCCAGTACTTC. It specifies CASSLQGETQYF.

V is TRBV9 and J is TRBJ2-7, with 9 bases fitting TRBD2. Trimming removed 4 bases from V and 2 bases from J; junction bases left unmatched: 7. In germline, CDR1 is SGDLS, CDR2 YYNGEE. The CDR3 runs to 15 residues. This CDR3 reads CASSPGLAGTYEQYF. The CDR3 DNA follows: TGTGCCAGCAGCCCCGGTCTAGCGGGGACCTACGAGCAGTACTTC.

V and J are TRBV24-1 and TRBJ1-6, with a possible D match to TRBD1 (5 bases). The CDR3 contains 17 residues. Germline-derived CDR1 and CDR2 are KGHDR and SFDVKD. The V and J ends lost 6 bases and 10 bases respectively, with 24 bases between them. The CDR3 loop is CATSPPWGSPQWSPLHF. CDR3 in DNA: TGTGCCACCAGTCCTCCCTGGGGCAGCCCCCAGTGGTCACCCCTCCACTTT.

This rearrangement joins TRBV11-2 to TRBJ1-1; the match to TRBD1 covers 8 bases. The junction had 6 bases not matched to a gene; V was cut back by 5 bases and J by 7 bases. Germline V gives CDR1 SGHAT, CDR2 FQNNGV. The CDR3 runs 13 residues. The CDR3 nucleotides read TGTGCCAGCAGCCTCGGGACAGGCTATGAAGCTTTCTTT. It translates to CASSLGTGYEAFF.

V and J are TRBV7-9 and TRBJ1-3; D is possibly TRBD1 (6 bases). The CDR3 sequence is 17 residues long. Germline lookup yields CDR1 SEHNR and CDR2 FQNEAQ (reference sequence). Trimming shortened V by 8 bases and J by 0 bases, and 20 bases separated the two germline ends. CDR3 coding DNA: TGTGCCAGCGGACAGACCGGGACACGTTTCTCTGGAAACACCATATATTTT. It encodes CASGQTGTRFSGNTIYF.

This chain joins TRBV5-6 and TRBJ2-4, with D tentatively TRBD1 (6 bases). Germline CDR1 is SGHDT and CDR2 is YYEEEE. The CDR3 extends over 15 amino acids. Deletions cut 1 base from V and 2 bases from J, with 10 bases between. The DNA for the CDR3 is TGTGCCAGCAGCTTGCAGGGGCTATCCAAAAACATTCAGTACTTC. This translates into CASSLQGLSKNIQYF.

This clone was seen a few times. The chain links TRBV5-1 to TRBJ2-3; TRBD2 agrees at 8 bases. Trimming took 4 bases from V and 3 from J; bases not matched to a gene: 4. Germline V gene lookup returns CDR1 SGHRS and CDR2 YFSETQ. This CDR3 has 14 amino acids. The CDR3 nucleotides are TGCGCCAGCAGCATTAGCGGGGCAACAGATACGCAGTATTTT. Residues: CASSISGATDTQYF.

This clone occurred once. The genes are TRBV7-9 and TRBJ1-6, with 8 bases that match TRBD1. The V gene end was trimmed by 5 bases and the J gene end by 7 bases; junction bases not matched to a gene: 10. The germline V gene has CDR1 SEHNR and CDR2 FQNEAQ (reference sequence). The CDR3 consists of 16 residues. CDR3 in DNA: TGTGCCAGCAGCCAGGGGGCGACGGGATACAATTCACCCCTCCACTTT. It codes for CASSQGATGYNSPLHF.

The V gene is TRBV21-1, the J gene TRBJ2-1; TRBD2 is taken as the D call from the table, unchecked against the DNA. TRBV21-1 represents a pseudogene. CDR3 length equals 19 residues. As DNA, the CDR3 is TGTGCCAGCAGCAAACCTCGGATCTGCGGGTCTAGCTCCTACAATGAGCAGTTCTTC. Protein product: CASSKPRICGSSSYNEQFF.

The chain carries TRBV18 and TRBJ1-2; D uncertain. CDR3 length: 14 amino acids. The germline gives CDR1 KGHSH, CDR2 LQKENI. V dropped 2 bases and J dropped 8 bases, with 15 bases sitting between them. CDR3 DNA sequence: TGTGCCAGCTCACCATATGACCCCTCGGAGGGCTACACCTTC. It specifies CASSPYDPSEGYTF. Variable domain in full (rest from reference TRBV18 and TRBJ1-2): NAGVMQNPRHLVRRRGQEARLRCSPMKGHSHVYWYRQLPEEGLKFMVYLQKENIIDESGMPKERFSAEFPKEGPSILRIQQVVRGDSAAYFCASSPYDPSEGYTFGSGTRLTVV.

This clone was observed once. This chain joins TRBV18 and TRBJ2-5; D unresolved. V lost 3 bases to trimming and J lost 5 bases, with 7 bases between them. The CDR3 spans 12 residues. CDR1 is KGHSH, CDR2 LQKENI, per germline. The CDR3 sequence: CASSPRSETQYF. In DNA, the CDR3 is TGTGCCAGCTCACCGCGGTCGGAGACCCAGTACTTC.